This T cell receptor (beta chain) was captured in a study of PD-L1 blockade in urothelial cancer (TCRdb year 2017). Regarding the research as a whole: Every patient began therapy at some point between 2014 and 2015 and was given atezolizumab 1,200 mg intravenously every 3 weeks. About 90% of the 29 patients were males with bladder-origin urothelial cancer, and about 60% of the 29 reported a prior smoking history. An ECOG performance status of 0 or 1 was recorded for the patients, and 0 to 3 prior chemotherapy regimens had been received by the patients. Blood samples were analyzed at 3 weeks after treatment start (second dose) and at 6 weeks after treatment start. Blood samples gave a median of roughly 150,000 T cells and 83,000 or so unique TCRs, with a median clonality of 0.080. Somatic, immune and clinical correlates of response to PD-L1 blockade with atezolizumab in urothelial cancer were the focus of an exploratory multi-omic analysis. TCR sequencing covered pretreatment tumor samples and matched, serially collected peripheral blood taken before and after atezolizumab treatment. Progression-free survival longer than 6 months counted as durable clinical benefit, and TCR features were additionally tested against both progression-free and overall survival. In the same patients, pretreatment tumors underwent whole exome sequencing and RNA sequencing in addition to TCR sequencing. Roughly 10 patients reached durable clinical benefit, while some 19 patients did not. Approximately 30 patients had pretreatment blood TCR-seq, some 25 had at least one posttreatment blood collection, and some 25 had tumor TCR-seq. Results the study describes overall, beyond this receptor: A pretreatment peripheral blood TCR clonality below the median was linked to improved progression-free and overall survival. Because the sample size was small (n of about 29) and many exploratory analyses were performed, the results are intended to be hypothesis-generating. Among patients with durable benefit, tumor-associated TCR clones showed greater expansion in peripheral blood 3 weeks after treatment started (n ≈ 20, p = 0.022).

A total of under 35 patients with locally advanced or metastatic urothelial carcinoma, treated at Memorial Sloan Kettering on a trial protocol, made up the cohort. Peripheral blood mononuclear cells were collected pretreatment and during treatment, with between 1 and 8 total time points per patient. The Qiagen DNeasy Blood extraction kit was used to purify genomic DNA from total PBMCs and tumor samples. Collected pretreatment and during treatment, PBMCs were isolated and stored as previously described. Compared with germline, V lacks 2 bases and J lacks 1 base; bases without a gene match: 5. Via the germline V gene (reference sequence), CDR1 is LNHDA and CDR2 SQIVND. The CDR3 starts with the cysteine, ends with the phenylalanine, and has 16 residues. Only the CDR3 DNA stays, 48 bases, in frame from base 1. To note about this clone: The antigen this receptor binds is unknown. Base qualities are missing; no much larger clone stands one base away.

Each PCR received spiked-in synthetic TCR analog templates so that absolute template abundance could be estimated from read counts. The immunoSEQ assay was used to amplify TCRbeta CDR3 regions from genomic DNA with bias-controlled V and J gene primers. Sequencing of rearranged TCRbeta segments was performed at approximately 20X coverage. From the authors' description of their analysis: Sequencing errors were corrected by clustering and CDR3s were annotated against IMGT to assign V, D and J genes. Downstream analyses used only productive TCRbeta rearrangements and left out out-of-frame or stop-codon sequences. Clonality was calculated as one minus the Shannon entropy normalized by the log of the number of unique productive sequences. Fisher's exact test with Benjamini-Hochberg correction, using a cutoff of adjusted p below 0.01, was how clones that differed between time points or between blood and tumor were identified. TCRdb's version of the immuneACCESS table is confined to in-frame rearrangements and falls short of the full clone set. An unresolved V gene accounts for under half of the shortfall where checked; the remainder is of unknown origin. V and J calls and clone size are given by that table; D and trimming were obtained from the DNA. This sample comprises approximately 51,000 clones, approximately 86% of them detected only once. The ten largest make up roughly 17% of the sample.

This TCR was recovered from a man in his fifties or sixties with urothelial cancer. This chain joins TRBV19 to TRBJ1-5; 7 bases in the junction line up with TRBD1. Source: PBMCs, taken around atezolizumab (anti-PD-L1) treatment. The nucleotides read TGTGCCAGTAGTATACAGGGGGGAAGAAGCAATCAGCCCCAGCATTTT. This translates into CASSIQGGRSNQPQHF.